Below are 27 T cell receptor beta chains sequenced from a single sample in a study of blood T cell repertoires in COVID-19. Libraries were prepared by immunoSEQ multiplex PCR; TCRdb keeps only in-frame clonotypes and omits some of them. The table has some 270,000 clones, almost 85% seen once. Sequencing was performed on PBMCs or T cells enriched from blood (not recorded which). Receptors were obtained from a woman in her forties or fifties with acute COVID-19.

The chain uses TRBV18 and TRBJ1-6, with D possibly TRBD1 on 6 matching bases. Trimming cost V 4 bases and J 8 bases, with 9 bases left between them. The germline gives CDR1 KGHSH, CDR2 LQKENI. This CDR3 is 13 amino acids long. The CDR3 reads CASSRTDDSPLHF. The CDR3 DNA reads TGTGCCAGCTCACGGACAGATGATTCACCCCTCCACTTT.

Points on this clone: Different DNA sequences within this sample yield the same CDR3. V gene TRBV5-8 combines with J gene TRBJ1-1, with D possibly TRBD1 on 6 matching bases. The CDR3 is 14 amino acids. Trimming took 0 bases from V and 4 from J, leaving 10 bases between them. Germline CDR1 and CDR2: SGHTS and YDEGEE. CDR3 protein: CASSLARGGTEAFF. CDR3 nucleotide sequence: TGTGCCAGCAGCTTGGCCAGGGGTGGCACTGAAGCTTTCTTT.

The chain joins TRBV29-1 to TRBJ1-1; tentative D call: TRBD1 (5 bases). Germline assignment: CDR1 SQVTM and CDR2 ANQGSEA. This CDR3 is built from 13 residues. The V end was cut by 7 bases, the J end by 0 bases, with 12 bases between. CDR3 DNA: TGCAGCGCCCGACCAGGGATGAACACTGAAGCTTTCTTT. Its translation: CSARPGMNTEAFF.

The CDR3 here is CASSIPQNTEAFF. DNA for the CDR3: TGTGCCAGTAGTATCCCCCAGAACACTGAAGCTTTCTTT. The chain recombines TRBV19 with TRBJ1-1; D not certain. The CDR3 is 13 amino acids. Looked up from germline, CDR1 is LNHDA and CDR2 is SQIVND (reference sequence). V lost 3 bases to trimming and J lost 1 base, with 6 bases between them.

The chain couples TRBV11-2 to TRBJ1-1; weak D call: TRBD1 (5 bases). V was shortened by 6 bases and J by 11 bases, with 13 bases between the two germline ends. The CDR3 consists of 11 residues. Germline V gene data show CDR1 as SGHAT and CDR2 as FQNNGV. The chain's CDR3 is CASRLSGNAFF. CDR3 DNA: TGTGCCAGCAGGCTGTCAGGGAACGCTTTCTTT.

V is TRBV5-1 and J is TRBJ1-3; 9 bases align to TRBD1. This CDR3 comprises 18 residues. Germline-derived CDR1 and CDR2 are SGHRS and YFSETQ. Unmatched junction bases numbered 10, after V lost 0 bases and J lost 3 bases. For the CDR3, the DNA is TGCGCCAGCAGCTTGGCCACAGGGGGCGGTGTGAGTGGAAACACCATATATTTT. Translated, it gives CASSLATGGGVSGNTIYF.

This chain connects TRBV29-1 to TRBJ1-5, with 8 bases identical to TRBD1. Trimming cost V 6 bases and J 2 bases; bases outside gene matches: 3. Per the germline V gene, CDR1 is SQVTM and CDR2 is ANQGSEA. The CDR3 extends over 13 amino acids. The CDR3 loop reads CSVETGGNQPQHF. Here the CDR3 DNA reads TGCAGCGTCGAGACAGGGGGCAATCAGCCCCAGCATTTT.

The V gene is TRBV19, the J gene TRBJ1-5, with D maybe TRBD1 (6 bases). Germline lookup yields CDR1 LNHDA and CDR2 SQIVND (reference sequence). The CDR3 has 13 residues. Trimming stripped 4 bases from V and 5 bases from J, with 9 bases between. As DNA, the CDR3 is TGTGCCAGTAGTAGTCAGGGGTATCAGCCCCAGCATTTT. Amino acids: CASSSQGYQPQHF. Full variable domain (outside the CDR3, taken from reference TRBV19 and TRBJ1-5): DGGITQSPKYLFRKEGQNVTLSCEQNLNHDAMYWYRQDPGQGLRLIYYSQIVNDFQKGDIAEGYSVSREKKESFPLTVTSAQKNPTAFYLCASSSQGYQPQHFGDGTRLSIL.

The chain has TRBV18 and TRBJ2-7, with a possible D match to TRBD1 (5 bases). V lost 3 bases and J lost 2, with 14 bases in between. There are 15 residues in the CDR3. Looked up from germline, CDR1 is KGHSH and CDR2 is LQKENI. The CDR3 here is CASSPRQNTPYEQYF. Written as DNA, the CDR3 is TGTGCCAGCTCACCTCGACAGAATACCCCCTACGAGCAGTACTTC.

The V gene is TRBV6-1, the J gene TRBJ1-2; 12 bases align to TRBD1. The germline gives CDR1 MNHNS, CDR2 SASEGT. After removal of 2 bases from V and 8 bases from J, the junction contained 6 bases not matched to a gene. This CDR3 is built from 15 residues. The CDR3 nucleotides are TGTGCCAGCAGTGAAAGGGACAGGGGGCTGGGGGGCTACACCTTC. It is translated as CASSERDRGLGGYTF.

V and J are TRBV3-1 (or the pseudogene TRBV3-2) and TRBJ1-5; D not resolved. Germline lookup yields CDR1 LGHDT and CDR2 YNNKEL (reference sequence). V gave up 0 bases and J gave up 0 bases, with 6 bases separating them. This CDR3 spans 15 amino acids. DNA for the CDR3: TGTGCCAGCAGCCAAGATTTAGATAGCAATCAGCCCCAGCATTTT. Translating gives CASSQDLDSNQPQHF.

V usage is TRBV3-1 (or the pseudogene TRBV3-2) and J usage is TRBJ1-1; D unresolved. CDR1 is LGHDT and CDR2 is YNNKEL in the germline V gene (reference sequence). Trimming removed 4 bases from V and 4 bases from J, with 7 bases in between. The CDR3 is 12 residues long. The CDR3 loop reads CASSRASTEAFF. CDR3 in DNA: TGTGCCAGCAGCCGGGCTTCCACTGAAGCTTTCTTT.

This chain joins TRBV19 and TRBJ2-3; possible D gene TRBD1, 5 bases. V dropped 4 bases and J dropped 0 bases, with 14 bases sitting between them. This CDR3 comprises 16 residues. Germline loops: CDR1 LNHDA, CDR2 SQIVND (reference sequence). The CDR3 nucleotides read TGTGCCAGTAGTACTCGACAGCCAGGCAGCACAGATACGCAGTATTTT. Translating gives CASSTRQPGSTDTQYF.

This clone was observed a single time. In DNA form, the CDR3 reads TGTGCCAGCAGCTTAGATGGCGGGAACACTGAAGCTTTCTTT. Protein product: CASSLDGGNTEAFF. The chain links TRBV11-3 to TRBJ1-1; the D is unclear. V was trimmed by 0 bases and J by 1 base, leaving 6 bases between them. Looked up from germline, CDR1 is SGHNT and CDR2 is YENEEA. The length of the CDR3 is 14 residues. Full variable domain (remainder filled in from reference TRBV11-3 and TRBJ1-1): EAGVVQSPRYKIIEKKQPVAFWCNPISGHNTLYWYLQNLGQGPELLIRYENEEAVDDSQLPKDRFSAERLKGVDSTLKIQPAELGDSAVYLCASSLDGGNTEAFFGQGTRLTVV.

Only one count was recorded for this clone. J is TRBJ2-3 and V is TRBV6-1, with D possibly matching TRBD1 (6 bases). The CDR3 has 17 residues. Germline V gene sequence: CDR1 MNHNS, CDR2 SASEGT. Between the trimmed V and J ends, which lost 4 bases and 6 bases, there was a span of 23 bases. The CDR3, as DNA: TGTGCCAGCAGTGCATTACAGGGATTTTTAAATTTGGATACGCAGTATTTT. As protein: CASSALQGFLNLDTQYF.

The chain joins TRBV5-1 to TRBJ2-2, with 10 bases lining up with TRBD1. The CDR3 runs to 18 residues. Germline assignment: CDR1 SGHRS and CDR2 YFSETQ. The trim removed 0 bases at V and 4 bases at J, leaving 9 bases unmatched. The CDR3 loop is CASSLAGSGQGGTGELFF. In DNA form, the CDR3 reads TGCGCCAGCAGCTTGGCAGGTTCAGGACAGGGGGGCACCGGGGAGCTGTTTTTT.

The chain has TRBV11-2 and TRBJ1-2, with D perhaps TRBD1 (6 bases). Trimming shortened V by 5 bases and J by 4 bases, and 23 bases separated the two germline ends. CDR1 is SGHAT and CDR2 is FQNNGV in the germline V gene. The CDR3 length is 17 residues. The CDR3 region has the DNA TGTGCCAGCAGCCGACCCCCCCAGGACAGATGGATCTATGGCTACACCTTC. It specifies CASSRPPQDRWIYGYTF.

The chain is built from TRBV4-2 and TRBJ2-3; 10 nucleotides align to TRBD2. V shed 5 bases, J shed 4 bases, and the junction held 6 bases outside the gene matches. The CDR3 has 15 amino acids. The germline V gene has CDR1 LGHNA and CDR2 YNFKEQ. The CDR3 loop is CASSNSGGFADTQYF. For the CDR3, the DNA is TGTGCCAGCAGCAATAGCGGGGGGTTTGCAGATACGCAGTATTTT.

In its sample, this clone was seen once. DNA of the CDR3: TGTGCCGCCGGGACAGTTGCAACTAATGAAAAACTGTTTTTT. Translation gives CAAGTVATNEKLFF. V usage is TRBV19 and J usage is TRBJ1-4; TRBD1 matches 7 bases. Germline CDR1 LNHDA, CDR2 SQIVND (reference sequence). The CDR3 spans 14 residues. Trimming at V came to 11 bases and at J to 0 bases, leaving 6 bases not matched to a gene.

CDR3 DNA sequence: TGTGCCTGGAGTGGGCACAGGGGGCACGCGGCTTTCTTT. As protein: CAWSGHRGHAAFF. The V gene is TRBV30, the J gene TRBJ1-1; TRBD1 matches 9 bases. The junction had 8 bases not matched to a gene; V was cut back by 1 base and J by 11 bases. CDR3 length: 13 residues. CDR1 is GTSNPN, CDR2 SVGIG, per germline (reference sequence). Filled out from reference TRBV30 and TRBJ1-1, the complete variable domain reads SQTIHQWPATLVQPVGSPLSLECTVEGTSNPNLYWYRQAAGRGLQLLFYSVGIGQISSEVPQNLSASRPQDRQFILSSKKLLLSDSGFYLCAWSGHRGHAAFFGQGTRLTVV.

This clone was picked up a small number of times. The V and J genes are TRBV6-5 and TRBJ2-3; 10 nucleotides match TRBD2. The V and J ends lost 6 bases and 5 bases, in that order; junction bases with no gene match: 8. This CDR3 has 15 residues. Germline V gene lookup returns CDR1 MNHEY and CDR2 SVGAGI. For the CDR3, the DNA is TGTGCCAGCAGGGGCCTAGGACTAGCGGAAGATACGCAGTATTTT. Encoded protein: CASRGLGLAEDTQYF.

CDR3 in DNA: TGCAGCGTTGAAGTGTTGGCAGGTGGTGGCTACACCTTC. This codes for CSVEVLAGGGYTF. V and J are TRBV29-1 and TRBJ1-2; no firm D call. This CDR3 is built from 13 residues. The germline V and J ends were trimmed by 1 base and 7 bases, with 13 bases remaining between them. The V gene's germline CDR1 is SQVTM and CDR2 ANQGSEA.

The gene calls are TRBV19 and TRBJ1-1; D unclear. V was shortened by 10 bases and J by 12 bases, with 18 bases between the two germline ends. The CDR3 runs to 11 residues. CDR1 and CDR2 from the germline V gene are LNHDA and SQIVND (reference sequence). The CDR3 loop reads CATRGTGETFF. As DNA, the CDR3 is TGTGCCACTCGCGGCACGGGTGAGACTTTCTTT.

The CDR3 protein is CASIQGSNEKLFF. CDR3 coding DNA: TGTGCCAGCATACAGGGGTCGAATGAAAAACTGTTTTTT. The chain couples TRBV2 to TRBJ1-4, with 7 bases lining up with TRBD1. V lost 7 bases, J lost 5 bases, and 4 bases stayed unmatched. CDR3 length: 13 amino acids. Germline V CDR1 and CDR2: SNHLY, FYNNEI.

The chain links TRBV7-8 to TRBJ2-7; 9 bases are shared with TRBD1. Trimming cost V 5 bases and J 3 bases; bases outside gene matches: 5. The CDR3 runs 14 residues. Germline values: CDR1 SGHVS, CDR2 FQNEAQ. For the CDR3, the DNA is TGTGCCAGCAGCCAAACAGGGGGCGGCTACGAGCAGTACTTC. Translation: CASSQTGGGYEQYF.

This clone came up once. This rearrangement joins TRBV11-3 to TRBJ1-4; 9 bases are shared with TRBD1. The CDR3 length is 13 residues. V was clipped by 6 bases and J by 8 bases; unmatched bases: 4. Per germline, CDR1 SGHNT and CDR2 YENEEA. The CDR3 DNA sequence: TGTGCCAGCAGACAGGGGGCGGGAGAAAAACTGTTTTTT. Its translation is CASRQGAGEKLFF.

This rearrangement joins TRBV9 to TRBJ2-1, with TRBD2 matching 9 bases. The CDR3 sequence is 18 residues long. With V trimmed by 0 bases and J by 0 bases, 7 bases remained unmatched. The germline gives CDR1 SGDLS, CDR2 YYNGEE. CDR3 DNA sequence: TGTGCCAGCAGCGTAGAGCCTAGCGGGGAGAGCTCCTACAATGAGCAGTTCTTC. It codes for CASSVEPSGESSYNEQFF. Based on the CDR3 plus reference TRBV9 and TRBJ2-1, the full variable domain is DSGVTQTPKHLITATGQRVTLRCSPRSGDLSVYWYQQSLDQGLQFLIQYYNGEERAKGNILERFSAQQFPDLHSELNLSSLELGDSALYFCASSVEPSGESSYNEQFFGPGTRLTVL.